This T cell receptor (beta chain) was sequenced in a study of response to subunit inactivated influenza vaccine. This clonotype was detected a few times. Its antigen is currently unknown. Via MiXCR, TCRdb re-called the RT-PCR reads, giving one row per CDR3 protein. This sample yields 630,000 or so distinct CDR3 sequences, of which around 16% are seen a single time; roughly 11% belongs to the top ten. General study points: Seasonal influenza vaccination, on each occasion, was suggested by the authors to recruit few new T cells.

J gave up 2 bases and V 3 bases, and 1 base lay outside the gene matches. CDR1 is KGHSH and CDR2 is LQKENI in the germline V gene. The CDR3 is made up of 15 amino acids. The specimen was PBMCs from blood, collected roughly 12 days after vaccination. V gene TRBV18 combines with J gene TRBJ2-3; the match to TRBD1 covers 11 bases. This TCR was sampled from a middle-aged man who received an inactivated influenza vaccine. CDR3 amino acids: CASSPGQGVTDTQYF. The CDR3 nucleotides are TGTGCCAGCTCACCGGGACAGGGGGTCACAGATACGCAGTATTTT.